Sequencing of this T cell receptor beta chain was carried out in a study of T cells in Graves' hyperthyroidism and ophthalmopathy (dated by TCRdb to between 2017 and 2020). Concerning the study at large: Peripheral blood samples were taken at the time of initial diagnosis, prior to any treatment. To identify TCR V-J signatures that set the groups apart, the researchers used a discovery cohort of 90 to 100 patients, made up of roughly 45 with Graves' ophthalmopathy and 57 with stable Graves' hyperthyroidism. An independent validation cohort of under 20 hyperthyroidism patients and 17 patients who later progressed to ophthalmopathy tested prospective prediction of ophthalmopathy. For training and testing, the 100 patients in the discovery cohort were randomly divided in a 7:3 ratio. In addition, the study compared T-cell repertoires in thyroid tissue and in blood from about 6 Graves' hyperthyroidism patients. After sampling, hyperthyroidism patients received methimazole starting at 30 mg daily, and ophthalmopathy patients received high-dose intravenous methylprednisolone. The paper describes TCR Vbeta CDR3 sequencing of 135 peripheral blood samples, made up of under 50 ophthalmopathy patients, 70 to 75 hyperthyroidism patients and 17 progressor patients. Broad study findings and their caveats: Most expanded thyroid clonotypes (frequency above 0.001) were also detected in blood, suggesting blood repertoires may reflect thyroid immune responses. In validation, the model predicted progression to ophthalmopathy a median of approximately 6.6 months before onset, with about 67% sensitivity and 72.22% specificity. Ophthalmopathy was separated from stable hyperthyroidism by a 13 V-J signature model, with over 85% sensitivity and about 84% specificity obtained in cross-validation and 80%/75% obtained in testing. Sample size was not statistically predetermined, and blinding of investigators to group allocation was not performed.

The table lists this clonotype with a few counts. This clone's antigen is unknown. No much larger clone exists at a distance of one base, and base qualities are not known. The TCR beta CDR3 regions were amplified from RNA transcripts. The TCR CDR3 was subjected to a first round of RT-PCR using the HTBI primer set and the Qiagen OneStep RT-PCR kit. Libraries were constructed in a second round of multiplex PCR, after which size selection and purification were performed. The libraries were sequenced on an Illumina HiSeq2000 using paired-end 100 bp reads. The original methods were these. Raw data were processed with SOAPnuke, discarding reads with adapters, uncalled bases, mean Phred below 15, or no exact constant-primer or identifier match. High-quality paired reads were merged using COPE v1.2.5, and each unique nucleotide sequence was defined as a clonotype. MiTCR v1.1 was used to align clonotypes to the IMGT TRBV, TRBD and TRBJ reference segments. Analysis was restricted to V-J combinations with a frequency above 0.0001, which covered roughly 99% of repertoires. A TCS score was defined as the ratio of F50 (clonal expansion) to E x V (chaos), with BLOSUM62-based TCRdist applied between CDR3 peptides within each V-J. Welch's t-statistics and random forest reduced around 520 V-J features to 13, which were used in a naive Bayes classifier (R e1071). TCRdb trimmed public reads at Q25 via fastp, called clones via MiXCR and kept in-frame beta chains. Merged by CDR3 protein, the rows form single entries marked with the most common genes and DNA. It is TCRdb's table, rather than the study itself, that gives the V and J calls and clone size. The sample table holds hundreds of thousands of distinct CDR3 sequences, of which around 15% were seen once. The top ten hold roughly 10% of the sample.

Stable Graves' hyperthyroidism was defined as the absence of progression to ophthalmopathy over 18 months of follow-up. Hyperthyroidism patients were newly diagnosed, with disease duration under 2 months, and aged 18 to 65 years. Exclusion was applied to patients with uncontrolled infections, other autoimmune diseases, pregnancy or lactation. Diagnoses were based on clinical symptoms, serum thyroxine and TRAb, thyroid ultrasound and orbital computed tomography. PBMCs were isolated from about 10 ml of fresh peripheral blood by Ficoll-Paque density gradient centrifugation. Total RNA was extracted using Trizol reagent, and RNA quality was assessed on an Agilent 2100 Bioanalyzer. Sequences SNHLY (CDR1) and FYNNEI (CDR2) are obtained from the germline V gene. From the cysteine through the phenylalanine, the CDR3 covers 11 amino acids. Only the CDR3 portion is preserved as DNA: 33 bases, with reading frame beginning at the first base. Cut back by 6 bases and 4 bases, the V and J ends lie 6 bases apart.

The receptor was derived from a woman aged 18-29 years with Graves' hyperthyroidism. Sequenced: blood. The receptor chain draws on TRBV2 and TRBJ1-2; the D gene cannot be resolved reliably. At the DNA level, the sequence is TGTGCCAGCAGCGCCTTCTATGGCTACACCTTC. It codes for CASSAFYGYTF.